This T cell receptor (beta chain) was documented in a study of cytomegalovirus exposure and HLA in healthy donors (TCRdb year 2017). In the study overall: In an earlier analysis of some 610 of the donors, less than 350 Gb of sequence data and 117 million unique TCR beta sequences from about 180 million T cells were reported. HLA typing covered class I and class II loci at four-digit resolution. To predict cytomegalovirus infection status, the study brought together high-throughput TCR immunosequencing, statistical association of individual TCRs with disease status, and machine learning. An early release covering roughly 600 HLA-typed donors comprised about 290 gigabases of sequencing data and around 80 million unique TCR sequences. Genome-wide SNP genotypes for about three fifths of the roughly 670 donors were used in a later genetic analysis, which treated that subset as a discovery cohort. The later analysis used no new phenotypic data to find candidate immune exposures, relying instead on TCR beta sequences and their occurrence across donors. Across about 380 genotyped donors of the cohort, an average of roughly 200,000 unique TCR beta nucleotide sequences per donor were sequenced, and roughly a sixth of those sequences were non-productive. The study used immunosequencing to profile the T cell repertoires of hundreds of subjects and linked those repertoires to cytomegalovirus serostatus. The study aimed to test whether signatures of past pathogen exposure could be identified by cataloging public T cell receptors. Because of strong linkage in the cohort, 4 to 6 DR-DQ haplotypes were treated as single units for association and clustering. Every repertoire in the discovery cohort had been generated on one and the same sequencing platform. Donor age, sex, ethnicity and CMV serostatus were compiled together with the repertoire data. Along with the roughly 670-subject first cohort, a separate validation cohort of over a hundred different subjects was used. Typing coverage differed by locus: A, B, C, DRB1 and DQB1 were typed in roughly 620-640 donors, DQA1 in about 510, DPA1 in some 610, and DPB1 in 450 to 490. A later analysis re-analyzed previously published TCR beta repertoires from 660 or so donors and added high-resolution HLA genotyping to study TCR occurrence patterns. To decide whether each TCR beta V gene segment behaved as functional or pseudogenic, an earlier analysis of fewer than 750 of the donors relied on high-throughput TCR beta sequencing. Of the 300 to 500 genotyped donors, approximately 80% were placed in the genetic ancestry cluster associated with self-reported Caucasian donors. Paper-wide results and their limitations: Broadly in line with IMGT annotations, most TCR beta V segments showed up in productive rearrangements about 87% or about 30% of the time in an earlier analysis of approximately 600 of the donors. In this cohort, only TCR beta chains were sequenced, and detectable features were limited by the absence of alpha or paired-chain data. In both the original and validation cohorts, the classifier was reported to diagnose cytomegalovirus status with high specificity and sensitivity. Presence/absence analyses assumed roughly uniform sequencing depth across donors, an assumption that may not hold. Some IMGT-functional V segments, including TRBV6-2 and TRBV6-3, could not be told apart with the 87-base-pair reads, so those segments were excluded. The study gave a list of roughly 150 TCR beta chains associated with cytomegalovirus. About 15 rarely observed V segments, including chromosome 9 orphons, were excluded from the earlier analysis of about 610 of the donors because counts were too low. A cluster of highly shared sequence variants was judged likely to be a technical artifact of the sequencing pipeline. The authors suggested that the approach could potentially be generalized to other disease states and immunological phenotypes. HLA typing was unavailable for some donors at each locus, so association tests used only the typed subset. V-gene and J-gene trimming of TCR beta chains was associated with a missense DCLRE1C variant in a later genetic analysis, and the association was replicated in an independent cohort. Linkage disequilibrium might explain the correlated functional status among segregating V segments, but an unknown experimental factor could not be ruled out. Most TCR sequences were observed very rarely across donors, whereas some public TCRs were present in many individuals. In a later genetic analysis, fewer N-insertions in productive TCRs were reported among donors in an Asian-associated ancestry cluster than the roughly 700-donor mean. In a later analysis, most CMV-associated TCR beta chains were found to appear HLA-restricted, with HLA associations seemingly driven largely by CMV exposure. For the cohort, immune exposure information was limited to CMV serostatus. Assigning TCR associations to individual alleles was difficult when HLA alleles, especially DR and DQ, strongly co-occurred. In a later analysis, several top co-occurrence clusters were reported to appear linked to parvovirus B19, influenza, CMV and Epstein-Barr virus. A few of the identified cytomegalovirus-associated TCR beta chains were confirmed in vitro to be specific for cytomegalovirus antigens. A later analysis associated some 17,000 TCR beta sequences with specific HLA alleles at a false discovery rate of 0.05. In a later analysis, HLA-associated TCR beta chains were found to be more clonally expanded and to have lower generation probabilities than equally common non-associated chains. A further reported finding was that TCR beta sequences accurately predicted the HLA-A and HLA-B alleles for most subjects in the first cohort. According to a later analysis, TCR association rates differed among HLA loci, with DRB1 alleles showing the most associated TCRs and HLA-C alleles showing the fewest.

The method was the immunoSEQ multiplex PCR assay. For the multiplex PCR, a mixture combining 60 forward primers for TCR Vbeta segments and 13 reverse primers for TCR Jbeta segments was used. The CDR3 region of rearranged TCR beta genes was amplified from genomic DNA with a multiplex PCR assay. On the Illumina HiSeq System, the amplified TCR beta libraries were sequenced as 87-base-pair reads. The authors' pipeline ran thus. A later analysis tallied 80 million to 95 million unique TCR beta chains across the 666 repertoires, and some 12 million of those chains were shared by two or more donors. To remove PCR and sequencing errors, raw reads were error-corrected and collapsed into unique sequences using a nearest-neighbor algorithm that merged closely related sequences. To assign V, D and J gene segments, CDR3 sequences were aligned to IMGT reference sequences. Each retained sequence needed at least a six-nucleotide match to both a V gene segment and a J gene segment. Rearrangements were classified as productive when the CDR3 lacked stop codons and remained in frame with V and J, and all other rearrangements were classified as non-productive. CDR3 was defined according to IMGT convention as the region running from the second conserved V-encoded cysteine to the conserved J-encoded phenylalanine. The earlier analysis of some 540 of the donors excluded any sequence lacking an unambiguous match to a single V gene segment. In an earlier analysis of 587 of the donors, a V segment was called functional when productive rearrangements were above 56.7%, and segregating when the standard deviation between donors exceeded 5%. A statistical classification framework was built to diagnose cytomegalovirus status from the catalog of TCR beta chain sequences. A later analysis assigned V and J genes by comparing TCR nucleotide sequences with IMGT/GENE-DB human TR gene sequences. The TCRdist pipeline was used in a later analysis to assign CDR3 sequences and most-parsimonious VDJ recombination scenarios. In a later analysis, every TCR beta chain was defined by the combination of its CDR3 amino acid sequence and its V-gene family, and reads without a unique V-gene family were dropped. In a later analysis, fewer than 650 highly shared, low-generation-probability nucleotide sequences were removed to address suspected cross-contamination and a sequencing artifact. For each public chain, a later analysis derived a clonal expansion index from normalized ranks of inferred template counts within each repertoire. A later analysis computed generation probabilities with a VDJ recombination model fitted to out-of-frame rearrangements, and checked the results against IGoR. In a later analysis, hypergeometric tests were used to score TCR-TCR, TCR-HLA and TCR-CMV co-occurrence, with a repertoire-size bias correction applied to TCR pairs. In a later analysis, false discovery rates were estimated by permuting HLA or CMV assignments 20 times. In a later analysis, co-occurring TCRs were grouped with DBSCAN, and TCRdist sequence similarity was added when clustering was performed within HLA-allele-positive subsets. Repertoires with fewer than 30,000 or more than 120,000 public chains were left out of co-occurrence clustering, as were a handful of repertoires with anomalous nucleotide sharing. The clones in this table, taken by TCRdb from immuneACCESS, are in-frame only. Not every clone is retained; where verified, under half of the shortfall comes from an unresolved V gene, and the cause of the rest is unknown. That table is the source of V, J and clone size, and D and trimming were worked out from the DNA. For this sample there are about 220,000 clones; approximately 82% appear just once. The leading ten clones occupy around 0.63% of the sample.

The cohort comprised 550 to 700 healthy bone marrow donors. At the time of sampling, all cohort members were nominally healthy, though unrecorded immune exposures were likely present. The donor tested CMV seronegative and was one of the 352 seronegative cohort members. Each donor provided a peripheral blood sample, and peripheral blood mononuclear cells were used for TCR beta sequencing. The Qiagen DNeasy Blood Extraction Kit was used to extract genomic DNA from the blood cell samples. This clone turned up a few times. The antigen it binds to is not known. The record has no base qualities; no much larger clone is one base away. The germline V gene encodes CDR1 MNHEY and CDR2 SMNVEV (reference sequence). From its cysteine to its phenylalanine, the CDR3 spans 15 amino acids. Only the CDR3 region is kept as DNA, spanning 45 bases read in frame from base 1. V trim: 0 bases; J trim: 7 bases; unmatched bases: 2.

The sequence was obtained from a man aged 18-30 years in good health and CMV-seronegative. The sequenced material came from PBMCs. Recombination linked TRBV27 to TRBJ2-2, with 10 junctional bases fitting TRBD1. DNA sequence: TGTGCCAGCAGTTTATCGTGGACAGGGGGCGGGGAGCTGTTTTTT. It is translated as CASSLSWTGGGELFF.